Presented here are 18 T cell receptor beta chains from one specimen sequenced in a study of CXCR3 chemokines and chemotherapy response in bladder cancer (dated by TCRdb to the early 2020s). Receptor libraries were prepared by PCR. Sequencing instrument: Illumina HiSeq 2500. TCRdb passed the public sequencing reads through fastp at Q25 and MiXCR, retaining productive beta sequences. Each CDR3 protein gets just one entry, which takes the most common genes and DNA from the rows behind it. The sample contains fewer than 3,500 distinct CDR3 sequences, around 26% of them found a single time. The top ten constitute approximately 14% of the sample. This specimen was taken from a patient whose treatment included neoadjuvant chemotherapy. The receptor set was obtained from a human donor with bladder cancer that did not respond to neoadjuvant chemotherapy.

By share, this clonotype ranks as medium-sized. The chain carries TRBV19 and TRBJ2-7; 14 nucleotides line up with TRBD2. Germline values: CDR1 LNHDA, CDR2 SQIVND (reference sequence). Unmatched junction bases numbered 2, after V lost 7 bases and J lost 6 bases. The CDR3 is 13 amino acids. The CDR3, as DNA: TGTGCCAGTACGGGGACTAGCGGGGGCGAGCAGTACTTC. Its protein is CASTGTSGGEQYF.

This clonotype was picked up many times. The J gene is TRBJ2-2, the V gene TRBV6-5, with a possible D match to TRBD1 (6 bases). This CDR3 has 14 residues. Germline assignment: CDR1 MNHEY and CDR2 SVGAGI. Trimming pared 7 bases from V and 5 bases from J, leaving 14 bases between. The CDR3: CASNYLQGTGELFF. The CDR3 DNA sequence: TGTGCCAGCAACTACCTACAGGGAACCGGGGAGCTGTTTTTT.

This clonotype occurred many times. The chain recombines TRBV24-1 with TRBJ2-2; D gene unclear. Germline CDR1 is KGHDR and CDR2 is SFDVKD. The CDR3 extends over 14 amino acids. V lost 2 bases and J lost 0, with 3 bases in between. CDR3 sequence: CATSDWPNTGELFF. The CDR3 bases are TGTGCCACCAGTGATTGGCCGAACACCGGGGAGCTGTTTTTT.

This clonotype was observed many times. V usage is TRBV7-9 and J usage is TRBJ2-5, with D possibly being TRBD2 (6 bases). The CDR3 length is 14 residues. V was shortened by 2 bases and J by 4 bases, with 11 bases between the two germline ends. Germline V gene sequence: CDR1 SEHNR, CDR2 FQNEAQ (reference sequence). CDR3 sequence reads: CASSLSGGVETQYF. CDR3 in DNA: TGTGCCAGCAGCTTAAGTGGCGGGGTAGAGACCCAGTACTTC.

This chain uses TRBV6-2 or TRBV6-3 with TRBJ1-2, with a weak D call TRBD1 (6 bases). V shed 7 bases and J shed 4 bases, with 13 bases lying between them. Germline V gene lookup returns CDR1 MNHEY and CDR2 SVGEGT. The CDR3 contains 13 residues. The CDR3 DNA is TGTGCCAGCAACGCAGGGGCCCTCTATGGCTACACCTTC. Amino acid sequence: CASNAGALYGYTF.

By share, this clonotype ranks as large. The rearrangement joins TRBV6-2 or TRBV6-3 to TRBJ1-6, with D unresolved. The CDR3 covers 16 residues. Trimming stripped 0 bases from V and 3 bases from J, with 9 bases between. The V gene's germline CDR1 is MNHEY and CDR2 SVGEGT. The CDR3 region has the DNA TGTGCCAGCAGTTACTCATCGCATATCTATAATTCACCCCTCCACTTT. As protein: CASSYSSHIYNSPLHF.

This clonotype has at least ten counts. The chain carries TRBV6-2 or TRBV6-3 and TRBJ1-5; no clear D. This CDR3 region has 21 residues. Deletions cut 7 bases from V and 0 bases from J, with 31 bases between. Per the germline V gene, CDR1 is MNHEY and CDR2 is SVGEGT. The CDR3 region has the DNA TGTGCCAGCATTTCCCGGAGGGCAGCTAATCGTGTTCCGAATAGCAATCAGCCCCAGCATTTT. This codes for CASISRRAANRVPNSNQPQHF.

This clonotype was recorded at least ten times. This chain links TRBV5-3 with TRBJ2-7; perhaps TRBD2 as D (6 bases). TRBV5-3 is an ORF, and what it does is uncertain. V lost 7 bases and J lost 0, with 14 bases in between. This CDR3 comprises 14 residues. The CDR3 sequence is CARPPGLNSYEQYF. Written as DNA, the CDR3 is TGTGCCAGACCGCCTGGACTAAACTCCTACGAGCAGTACTTC.

This clonotype was detected many times. V is TRBV13 and J is TRBJ2-3; TRBD1 might be the D (5 bases). The CDR3 length is 15 residues. Germline assignment: CDR1 PRHDT and CDR2 FYEKMQ (reference sequence). The V end was cut by 1 base, the J end by 6 bases, with 14 bases between. The CDR3 nucleotides read TGTGCCAGCAGCTTAGACCGGGTCAAGGGGGATACGCAGTATTTT. This encodes CASSLDRVKGDTQYF.

Concerning this clonotype: A far more abundant clone sits one base away, making this likely a read error. The V and J genes are TRBV6-5 and TRBJ2-1, with 9 bases that match TRBD1. The CDR3 has 14 amino acids. Germline CDR1 reads MNHEY; CDR2 reads SVGAGI. Trimming cost V 5 bases and J 10 bases; bases outside gene matches: 9. The CDR3 sequence: CASSTGTGIYEQFF. The CDR3 nucleotides read TGTGCCAGCAGTACCGGGACAGGGATTTACGAGCAGTTCTTC.

This clonotype occurred a few times. This chain uses TRBV14 with TRBJ2-1; 10 positions match TRBD2. The CDR3 is made up of 17 amino acids. V lost 0 bases and J lost 8; bases outside the gene matches: 10. Germline assignment: CDR1 SGHDN and CDR2 FVKESK. For the CDR3, the DNA is TGTGCCAGCAGCCAAGATTTCCTAGCGGGGGCAGGGGATGAGCAGTTCTTC. It codes for CASSQDFLAGAGDEQFF.

The sample holds many counts of this clonotype. The genes are TRBV20-1 and TRBJ2-5; D gene ambiguous. The CDR3 loop spans 13 amino acids. V was shortened by 6 bases and J by 3 bases, with 14 bases between the two germline ends. From germline, CDR1 is DFQATT and CDR2 SNEGSKA (reference sequence). The CDR3 sequence: CSAEPWTEETQYF. CDR3 sequence (DNA): TGCAGTGCCGAACCTTGGACCGAAGAGACCCAGTACTTC.

The sample holds many counts of this clonotype. This chain joins TRBV18 and TRBJ2-3, with 8 bases that match TRBD1. Germline V gene lookup returns CDR1 KGHSH and CDR2 LQKENI. CDR3 length: 15 amino acids. V shed 2 bases, J shed 4 bases, and the junction held 5 bases outside the gene matches. CDR3 sequence: CASSPADRVPDTQYF. DNA of the CDR3: TGTGCCAGCTCACCAGCGGACAGGGTCCCAGATACGCAGTATTTT. Full variable domain (rest looked up from reference TRBV18 and TRBJ2-3): NAGVMQNPRHLVRRRGQEARLRCSPMKGHSHVYWYRQLPEEGLKFMVYLQKENIIDESGMPKERFSAEFPKEGPSILRIQQVVRGDSAAYFCASSPADRVPDTQYFGPGTRLTVL.

J is TRBJ2-6 and V is TRBV6-6, with D possibly being TRBD1 (6 bases). V was cut by 5 bases and J by 12 bases, with 32 bases left in between. CDR1 and CDR2 from the germline V gene are MNHNY and SVGAGI (reference sequence). The CDR3 sequence is 19 residues long. CDR3 amino acids: CASSESLPGHLSGVIVLTF. CDR3 DNA sequence: TGTGCCAGCAGTGAATCCTTACCGGGACACCTCTCTGGGGTCATCGTCCTGACTTTC.

This clonotype was found many times. This sequence joins TRBV27 and TRBJ1-5; D possibly corresponds to TRBD1 (5 bases). The CDR3 is 18 residues long. Germline CDR1 reads MNHEY; CDR2 reads SMNVEV (reference sequence). V gave up 5 bases and J gave up 0 bases, with 20 bases separating them. The CDR3 loop is CASSHHGTASYSNQPQHF. The CDR3, as DNA: TGTGCCAGCAGTCATCACGGGACGGCGTCTTATAGCAATCAGCCCCAGCATTTT.

The rearrangement links TRBV6-6 to TRBJ2-3; D gene uncertain. V lost 7 bases to trimming and J lost 6 bases, with 17 bases between them. This CDR3 comprises 14 residues. Germline lookup yields CDR1 MNHNY and CDR2 SVGAGI (reference sequence). The CDR3 reads CASTLPTTGDTQYF. The CDR3 DNA reads TGTGCCAGCACGTTACCGACAACCGGGGATACGCAGTATTTT.

This clonotype appeared many times. The chain carries TRBV11-3 and TRBJ2-2; 8 positions agree with TRBD2. Germline CDR1 reads SGHNT; CDR2 reads YENEEA. The J segment lost 5 bases and the V segment lost 5 bases, leaving 10 bases of the junction unmatched. The CDR3 loop spans 16 amino acids. CDR3: CASSQGTRGGTGELFF. The DNA of the CDR3 is TGTGCCAGCAGCCAAGGGACTCGCGGGGGGACCGGGGAGCTGTTTTTT.

Turning to this clonotype: This likely stems from a read error, as it lies one base from a far larger clone. The chain recombines TRBV7-9 with TRBJ1-5; D remains ambiguous. The CDR3 is made up of 13 amino acids. V lost 3 bases and J lost 5, with 8 bases in between. From germline, CDR1 is SEHNR and CDR2 FQNEAQ (reference sequence). The CDR3 region has the DNA TGTGCCAGCAGCTTGGAAATTCATCAGCCCCAGCATTTT. It specifies CASSLEIHQPQHF.